This T cell receptor beta chain was identified during a study of shared clonotypes between healthy human individuals. The CDR3 contains 14 residues. Germline loops: CDR1 SGDLS, CDR2 YYNGEE. The J segment lost 5 bases and the V segment lost 3 bases, leaving 7 bases of the junction unmatched. General study results and limits: Relative to memory subsets, naive subsets generally showed larger estimated richness. Incompleteness in sorted-subset sequencing, despite large depth, was shown by rarefaction.

Repertoires were generated with immunoSEQ multiplex PCR, while TCRdb's copy carries only in-frame clones and drops some. The data contain about 680,000 clones, 90% to 95% of them singletons. Comments on this clone: Its antigen remains unknown.

Naivety among CD8 cells was defined by CD45RO negativity and positive CCR7 selection, thereby excluding terminally differentiated effector memory CD45RA+ cells. The clonotype was recovered from a man under 40 in good health. The chain carries TRBV9 and TRBJ2-5; 7 nucleotides align to TRBD1. The sample comprised naive CD8+ T cells sorted from blood. CDR3 DNA: TGTGCCAGCAGCGAGGAGACAGGGCACGAGACCCAGTACTTC. Amino acid sequence: CASSEETGHETQYF. Drawing the rest from reference TRBV9 and TRBJ2-5, the complete variable domain is DSGVTQTPKHLITATGQRVTLRCSPRSGDLSVYWYQQSLDQGLQFLIQYYNGEERAKGNILERFSAQQFPDLHSELNLSSLELGDSALYFCASSEETGHETQYFGPGTRLLVL.